This is a list of T cell receptor beta chains from one sample in a study of blood T cell repertoires in COVID-19. Method: immunoSEQ multiplex PCR; TCRdb's copy keeps in-frame clones and lacks some. This table has approximately 230,000 clones, more than 75% appearing once. Sequenced sample: PBMCs or T cells enriched from blood (not recorded which). All receptors come from a man aged 35 to 55 who had recovered from COVID-19. Each CDR3 is given with its conserved first and last residue. Each record gives: clone size, D gene, J gene, V gene, CDR3 DNA, CDR3 protein. The D gene is left open where the match is weak. The size entry is marked missing in some rows and otherwise reads once, few, many or a size class.

abundance: .
d_gene: TRBD2
j_gene: TRBJ2-1
v_gene: TRBV27
CDR3nt: TGTGCCAGCACCCCCCTAGCGGGAACTTACAATGAGCAGTTCTTC
CDR3aa: CASTPLAGTYNEQFF

abundance: .
d_gene: .
j_gene: TRBJ1-1
v_gene: TRBV18
CDR3nt: TGTGCCAGCTCACCAAGACAGTGGAACACTGAAGCTTTCTTT
CDR3aa: CASSPRQWNTEAFF

abundance: .
d_gene: TRBD1
j_gene: TRBJ2-7
v_gene: TRBV30
CDR3nt: TGTGCCTGGGGACCGGGACAGGGTCCAATCCACGAGCAGTACTTC
CDR3aa: CAWGPGQGPIHEQYF

abundance: .
d_gene: .
j_gene: TRBJ2-7
v_gene: TRBV4-1
CDR3nt: TGCGCCAGCAGCCAAGATGAGGCAGCCTACGAGCAGTACTTC
CDR3aa: CASSQDEAAYEQYF

abundance: .
d_gene: TRBD1
j_gene: TRBJ1-1
v_gene: TRBV6-5
CDR3nt: TGTGCCAGCAGTTATCAGGGACAGGGGAACACTGAAGCTTTCTTT
CDR3aa: CASSYQGQGNTEAFF

abundance: .
d_gene: TRBD1
j_gene: TRBJ1-5
v_gene: TRBV5-1
CDR3nt: TGCGCCAGCAGCCCAGGGACAGGGGGGTACAATCAGCCCCAGCATTTT
CDR3aa: CASSPGTGGYNQPQHF

abundance: .
d_gene: .
j_gene: TRBJ1-5
v_gene: TRBV4-2
CDR3nt: TGTGCCAGCAGCCGGGGGGACGGTAATCAGCCCCAGCATTTT
CDR3aa: CASSRGDGNQPQHF

abundance: .
d_gene: .
j_gene: TRBJ2-5
v_gene: TRBV3-1/TRBV3-2
CDR3nt: TGTGCCAGCAGCCCCCGACTAGGCCAAGAGACCCAGTACTTC
CDR3aa: CASSPRLGQETQYF

abundance: few
d_gene: TRBD1
j_gene: TRBJ2-7
v_gene: TRBV3-1/TRBV3-2
CDR3nt: TGTGCCAGCAGCCCGGGACAGGGGGTTGGAGAGCAGTACTTC
CDR3aa: CASSPGQGVGEQYF

abundance: .
d_gene: TRBD2
j_gene: TRBJ2-7
v_gene: TRBV7-2
CDR3nt: TGTGCCAGCAGCTTCCCTCTGGCGGGAGGGAATGAGCAGTACTTC
CDR3aa: CASSFPLAGGNEQYF

abundance: .
d_gene: .
j_gene: TRBJ1-5
v_gene: TRBV29-1
CDR3nt: TGCAGCGTTGCGCAGGGAATGAGCAATCAGCCCCAGCATTTT
CDR3aa: CSVAQGMSNQPQHF

abundance: medium-sized
d_gene: .
j_gene: TRBJ1-3
v_gene: TRBV4-1
CDR3nt: TGCGCCAGCAGCCAATTCTGGGTAGGAGTAGGCCTTACCTCTGGAAACACCATATATTTT
CDR3aa: CASSQFWVGVGLTSGNTIYF

abundance: .
d_gene: .
j_gene: TRBJ2-5
v_gene: TRBV2
CDR3nt: TGTGCCAGCACCTTGACGGAGTACCAAGAGACCCAGTACTTC
CDR3aa: CASTLTEYQETQYF

abundance: .
d_gene: .
j_gene: TRBJ2-1
v_gene: TRBV30
CDR3nt: TGTGCCTGGAGTGTACTCGACAGGTGGGGACAAAGGGAGCAGTTCTTC
CDR3aa: CAWSVLDRWGQREQFF

abundance: .
d_gene: TRBD2
j_gene: TRBJ2-7
v_gene: TRBV3-1/TRBV3-2
CDR3nt: TGTGCCAGCACGGGACTAGCGGGTTCCTACGAGCAGTACTTC
CDR3aa: CASTGLAGSYEQYF

abundance: .
d_gene: .
j_gene: TRBJ2-4
v_gene: TRBV5-8
CDR3nt: TGTGCCAGCAGCTTGGTTGGCGGTAACATTCAGTACTTC
CDR3aa: CASSLVGGNIQYF

abundance: .
d_gene: .
j_gene: TRBJ1-1
v_gene: TRBV12-3/TRBV12-4
CDR3nt: TGTGCCAGCAGCTCCACAACGAACACTGAAGCTTTCTTT
CDR3aa: CASSSTTNTEAFF

abundance: .
d_gene: TRBD2
j_gene: TRBJ2-1
v_gene: TRBV19
CDR3nt: TGTGCCAGTAGTATCGGTCTTGCGGGGGTCTACAATGAGCAGTTCTTC
CDR3aa: CASSIGLAGVYNEQFF

abundance: .
d_gene: .
j_gene: TRBJ2-1
v_gene: TRBV3-1/TRBV3-2
CDR3nt: TGTGCCAGCAGCCAAGCTCACATATCCTACAATGAGCAGTTCTTC
CDR3aa: CASSQAHISYNEQFF

abundance: .
d_gene: TRBD1
j_gene: TRBJ1-1
v_gene: TRBV30
CDR3nt: TGTGCCTGGACAGGGGGAATTAGGAACACTGAAGCTTTCTTT
CDR3aa: CAWTGGIRNTEAFF

abundance: .
d_gene: TRBD1
j_gene: TRBJ2-2
v_gene: TRBV2
CDR3nt: TGTGCCAACAGCCGGACAGGGAGGAACACCGGGGAGCTGTTTTTT
CDR3aa: CANSRTGRNTGELFF

abundance: .
d_gene: TRBD1
j_gene: TRBJ1-4
v_gene: TRBV12-3/TRBV12-4
CDR3nt: TGTGCCAGCAGAGGGACAGGGTATGAAAAACTGTTTTTT
CDR3aa: CASRGTGYEKLFF

abundance: .
d_gene: .
j_gene: TRBJ1-5
v_gene: TRBV29-1
CDR3nt: TGCAGCGTTGAAGATCACCGGGGGGTCCGAAGTCAGCCCCAGCATTTT
CDR3aa: CSVEDHRGVRSQPQHF